This TCR beta chain comes out of a study of blood T cell repertoires in COVID-19. This CDR3 is built from 16 residues. J lost 4 bases, V lost 2 bases, and 9 bases had no gene match. Germline V lookup: CDR1 KGHDR, CDR2 SFDVKD. This clone was observed a single time. The data were produced by immunoSEQ multiplex PCR, yet TCRdb's version contains in-frame clones alone and is incomplete. The sample holds around 200,000 clones, approximately 78% seen once. V is TRBV24-1 and J is TRBJ1-2; 7 bases align to TRBD1. Specimen: PBMCs or T cells enriched from blood (not recorded which). This TCR was recovered from a man aged 35-49 years who had recovered from COVID-19. The CDR3 region has the DNA TGTGCCACCAGTGATTCGCCATCGACAGGGAGCTATGGCTACACCTTC. Amino acids: CATSDSPSTGSYGYTF.